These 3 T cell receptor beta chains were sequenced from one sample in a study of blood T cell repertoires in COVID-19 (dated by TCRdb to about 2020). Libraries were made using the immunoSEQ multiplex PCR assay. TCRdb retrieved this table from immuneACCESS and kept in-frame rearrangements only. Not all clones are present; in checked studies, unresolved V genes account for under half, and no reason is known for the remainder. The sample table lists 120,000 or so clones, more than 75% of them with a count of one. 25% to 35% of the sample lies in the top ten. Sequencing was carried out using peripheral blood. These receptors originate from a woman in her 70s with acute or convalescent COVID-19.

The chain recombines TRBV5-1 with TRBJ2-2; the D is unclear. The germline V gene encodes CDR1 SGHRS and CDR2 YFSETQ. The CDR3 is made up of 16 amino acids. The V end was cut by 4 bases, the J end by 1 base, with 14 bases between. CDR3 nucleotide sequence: TGCGCCAGCAGCCTTGGAACGGGTTTGAACACCGGGGAGCTGTTTTTT. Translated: CASSLGTGLNTGELFF.

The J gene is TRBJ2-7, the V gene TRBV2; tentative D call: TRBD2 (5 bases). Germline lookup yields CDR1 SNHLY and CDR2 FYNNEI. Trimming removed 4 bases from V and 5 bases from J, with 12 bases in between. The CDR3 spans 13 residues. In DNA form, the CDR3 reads TGTGCCAGCAGTGTGGCTAGCCAAAACGAGCAGTACTTC. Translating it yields CASSVASQNEQYF.

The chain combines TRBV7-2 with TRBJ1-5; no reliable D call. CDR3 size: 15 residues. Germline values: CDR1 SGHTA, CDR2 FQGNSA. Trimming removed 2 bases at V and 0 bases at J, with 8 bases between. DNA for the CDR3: TGTGCCAGCAGCTTAAGGCGGCATAGCAATCAGCCCCAGCATTTT. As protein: CASSLRRHSNQPQHF.